There are a few counts of the clone carrying this T cell receptor (beta chain). Sequencing was performed with immunoSEQ multiplex PCR; in TCRdb, only in-frame clones are kept and a portion is missing. There are fewer than 35,000 clones in the sample; about three quarters occur only once, and about 53% lies in the top ten. The data were obtained in a study of cytotoxic CD8 clonotypes in ibrutinib-treated CLL. Germline assignment: CDR1 KGHSH and CDR2 LQKENI. CDR3 length: 14 residues. Trimming left V 0 bases short and J 9 bases short, with 12 bases between. This clonotype originated in a human donor with chronic lymphocytic leukemia. The sequenced sample was PBMCs, obtained after 24 months of ibrutinib treatment. J is TRBJ1-5 and V is TRBV18; unclear D gene. DNA of the CDR3: TGTGCCAGCTCACCACCCACGGGGAGTGGGCCCCAGCATTTT. It is translated as CASSPPTGSGPQHF.